These 8 T cell receptor beta chains were sequenced from one sample in a study of blood T cell repertoires in COVID-19. Repertoires were generated with immunoSEQ multiplex PCR, while TCRdb's copy carries only in-frame clones and drops some. Of approximately 330,000 clones in the sample, 80% to 90% were seen once. The sequencing sample was made of peripheral blood. The receptors originated from a man younger than 45 with COVID-19, enrolled during active disease.

The chain joins TRBV25-1 to TRBJ2-7; TRBD1 aligns across 9 bases. Germline V CDR1 and CDR2: MGHDK, SYGVNS. The J segment lost 2 bases and the V segment lost 4 bases, leaving 3 bases of the junction unmatched. The CDR3 runs 14 residues. CDR3 nucleotide sequence: TGTGCCAGCAGTGGGGACAGGGACACCTACGAGCAGTACTTC. Amino acids: CASSGDRDTYEQYF.

This chain connects TRBV2 to TRBJ1-6; weak D call: TRBD1 (5 bases). Trimming took off 6 bases at V and 4 bases at J, with 16 bases between the two ends. CDR1 and CDR2 (germline): SNHLY, FYNNEI. CDR3 length: 16 amino acids. The chain's CDR3 is CASSLGHTLYNSPLHF. For the CDR3, the DNA is TGTGCCAGCAGCCTTGGACATACGCTTTATAATTCACCCCTCCACTTT.

The chain employs TRBV7-9 and TRBJ2-3; 9 bases match TRBD1. J lost 2 bases, V lost 10 bases, and 7 bases had no gene match. Looked up from germline, CDR1 is SEHNR and CDR2 is FQNEAQ (reference sequence). The CDR3 is made up of 14 amino acids. CDR3: CAILRDRVTDTQYF. The CDR3 coding sequence is TGTGCCATACTCCGGGACAGGGTCACAGATACGCAGTATTTT.

The rearrangement joins TRBV6-2 or TRBV6-3 to TRBJ1-5; D is unclear. The CDR3 is 16 amino acids. CDR1 and CDR2 (germline): MNHEY, SVGEGT. With 5 bases removed from V and 4 bases from J, the gap between germline ends came to 18 bases. The CDR3 loop is CASSIIHPGGNQPQHF. CDR3 DNA: TGTGCCAGCAGTATTATCCACCCTGGAGGGAATCAGCCCCAGCATTTT.

V usage is TRBV7-9 and J usage is TRBJ2-1, with TRBD1 matching 9 bases. The CDR3 sequence is 17 residues long. V gave up 4 bases and J gave up 8 bases; unmatched junction bases: 15. CDR1 SEHNR and CDR2 FQNEAQ come from the germline V gene (reference sequence). CDR3 coding DNA: TGTGCCAGCAGCTCCCCTAAGGAGAGACAGGGGGACTATGAGCAGTTCTTC. Translation: CASSSPKERQGDYEQFF.

The chain combines TRBV11-2 with TRBJ1-5; 8 bases match TRBD1. This CDR3 spans 14 amino acids. V trimming: 4 bases; J trimming: 6 bases; junction bases outside the gene matches: 5. Looked up from germline, CDR1 is SGHAT and CDR2 is FQNNGV. CDR3 nucleotide sequence: TGTGCCAGCAGCTCAGGGGGCCTGGGTCAGCCCCAGCATTTT. Residues: CASSSGGLGQPQHF.

This clone came up many times. As DNA, the CDR3 is TGTGCCAGCAGCCAAGACGACGGAGAAGAGACCCAGTACTTC. Its protein product is CASSQDDGEETQYF. The chain couples TRBV3-1 (or the pseudogene TRBV3-2) to TRBJ2-5; no firm D call. Germline values: CDR1 LGHDT, CDR2 YNNKEL (reference sequence). CDR3 size: 14 residues. The ends were cut back, 0 bases at V and 3 bases at J, with 8 bases in the middle.

V gene TRBV24-1 combines with J gene TRBJ2-1, with TRBD1 matching 10 bases. From germline, CDR1 is KGHDR and CDR2 SFDVKD. Losses at the gene ends were 1 base for V and 7 bases for J; bases not matched to a gene: 6. The CDR3 contains 16 residues. For the CDR3, the DNA is TGTGCCACCAGTGATTTCCGACAGGGGGCTTGGAATGAGCAGTTCTTC. Translation gives CATSDFRQGAWNEQFF.